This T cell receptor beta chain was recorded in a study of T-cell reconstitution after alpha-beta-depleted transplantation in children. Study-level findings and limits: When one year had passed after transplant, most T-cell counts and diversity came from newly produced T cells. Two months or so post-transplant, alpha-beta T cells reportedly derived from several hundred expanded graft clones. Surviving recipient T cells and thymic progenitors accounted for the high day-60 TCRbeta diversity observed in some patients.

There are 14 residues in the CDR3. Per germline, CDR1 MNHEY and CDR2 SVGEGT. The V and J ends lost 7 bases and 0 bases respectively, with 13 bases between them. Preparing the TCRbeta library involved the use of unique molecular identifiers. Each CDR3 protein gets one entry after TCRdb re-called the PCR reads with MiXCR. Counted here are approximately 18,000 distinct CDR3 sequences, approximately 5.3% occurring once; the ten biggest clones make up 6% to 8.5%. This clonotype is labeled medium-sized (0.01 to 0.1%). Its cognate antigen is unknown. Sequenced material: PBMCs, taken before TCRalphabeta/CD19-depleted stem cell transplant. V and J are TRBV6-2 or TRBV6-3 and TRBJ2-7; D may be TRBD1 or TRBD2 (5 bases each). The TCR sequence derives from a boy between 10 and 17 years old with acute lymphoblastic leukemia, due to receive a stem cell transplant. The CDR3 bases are TGTGCCAGCACCTGGGGGACCCCCTCCTACGAGCAGTACTTC. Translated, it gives CASTWGTPSYEQYF.